This T cell receptor beta chain is from a study of post-analysis software for immune sequencing data. Study in general: Some patients lacked subtype; others had relapsing-remitting, secondary progressive or progressive-relapsing disease.

Prepared TCR beta cDNA libraries contained unique molecular identifiers. TCRdb used MiXCR to reprocess the PCR reads, holding one entry per CDR3 protein. This sample has roughly 200,000 distinct CDR3 sequences; 25% to 30% occur once, and the top ten carry 3% to 3.5%. Study results and limitations: In patients, TRBV5-6, TRBV5-1 and TRBV20-1 belonged to several TRBV segments found more frequently than in controls. For normalized Chao1 diversity, multiple sclerosis patients scored significantly lower than controls did.

This clonotype was recorded many times. The target antigen is unknown. V lost 3 bases and J lost 8, with 10 bases in between. The V gene's germline CDR1 is KGHSH and CDR2 LQKENI. The CDR3 consists of 12 residues. The sequenced sample was blood. The V gene is TRBV18, the J gene TRBJ1-1; D is possibly TRBD1 (6 bases). The TCR comes from a girl aged 2 to 17 with multiple sclerosis. The DNA for the CDR3 is TGTGCCAGCTCACCTCTACAGGGAGAAGCTTTCTTT. Translating gives CASSPLQGEAFF. Full variable domain (rest looked up from reference TRBV18 and TRBJ1-1): NAGVMQNPRHLVRRRGQEARLRCSPMKGHSHVYWYRQLPEEGLKFMVYLQKENIIDESGMPKERFSAEFPKEGPSILRIQQVVRGDSAAYFCASSPLQGEAFFGQGTRLTVV.